This T cell receptor (beta chain) originates from a study of early T cells in non-severe SARS-CoV-2 infection. Study information: With bulk RNA from unsorted whole blood as input, sequencing yielded unpaired chains.

Remarks on this clonotype: Its antigen is not identified.

Researchers tagged individual cDNA molecules with unique molecular identifiers. TCRdb itself ran the 5' RACE reads through MiXCR, one entry per CDR3 protein. The data show 75,000 to 80,000 distinct CDR3 sequences, with about 16% seen just once and approximately 2.9% held by the top ten. Study conclusions and caveats: Clonotype matching in VDJdb favored anti-spike CD8 responses and did not capture private and CD4 specificities.

CDR3 length: 16 residues. V gave up 7 bases and J gave up 0 bases, with 19 bases separating them. Germline V lookup: CDR1 MDHEN, CDR2 SYDVKM. This receptor was identified in an adult who was a healthcare worker with PCR-confirmed SARS-CoV-2 infection or an uninfected control (not recorded which). Sample: whole blood. This chain connects TRBV28 to TRBJ2-7; D possibly uses TRBD1 or TRBD2 (6 bases each). The CDR3 spells CASNSPGGFSSYEQYF. CDR3 coding DNA: TGTGCCAGCAATAGCCCCGGGGGCTTTAGCTCCTACGAGCAGTACTTC.